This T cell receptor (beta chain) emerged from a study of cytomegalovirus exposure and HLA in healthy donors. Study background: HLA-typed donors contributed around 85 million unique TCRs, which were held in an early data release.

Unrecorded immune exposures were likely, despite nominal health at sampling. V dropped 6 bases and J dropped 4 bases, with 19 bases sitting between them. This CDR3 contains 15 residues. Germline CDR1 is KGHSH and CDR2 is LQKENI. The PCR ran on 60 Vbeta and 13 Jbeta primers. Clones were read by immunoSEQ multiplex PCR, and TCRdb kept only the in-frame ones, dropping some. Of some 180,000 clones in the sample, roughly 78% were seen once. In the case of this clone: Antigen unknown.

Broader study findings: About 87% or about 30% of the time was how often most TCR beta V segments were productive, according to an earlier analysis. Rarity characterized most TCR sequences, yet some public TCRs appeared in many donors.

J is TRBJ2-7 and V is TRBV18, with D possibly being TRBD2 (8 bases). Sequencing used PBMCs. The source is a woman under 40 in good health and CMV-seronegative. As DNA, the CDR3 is TGTGCCAGCTCCCCGGGGGGGGACAGATCTTACGAGCAGTACTTC. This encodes CASSPGGDRSYEQYF.